These 2 T cell receptor beta chains came from one sample sequenced in a study of cytomegalovirus exposure and HLA in healthy donors. This PCR relied on a set of 60 Vbeta primers and 13 Jbeta primers. The table came from immunoSEQ multiplex PCR; TCRdb's copy has only in-frame clones and leaves some out. In the table there are approximately 190,000 clones, over 65% of which are singletons. Sequenced input: PBMCs. The receptors here all came from a woman aged 45-65 years in good health and CMV-seropositive.

The J gene is TRBJ2-2, the V gene TRBV28, with D possibly being TRBD2 (5 bases). There are 12 residues in the CDR3. Germline V lookup: CDR1 MDHEN, CDR2 SYDVKM. V gave up 4 bases and J gave up 5 bases, with 5 bases separating them. The CDR3 sequence is CASSSGTGELFF. The CDR3, as DNA: TGTGCCAGCAGTTCGGGGACCGGGGAGCTGTTTTTT.

The V and J genes are TRBV27 and TRBJ1-4; possible D gene TRBD1, 6 bases. This CDR3 has 16 residues. Deletions cut 6 bases from V and 3 bases from J, with 17 bases between. In germline, CDR1 is MNHEY, CDR2 SMNVEV (reference sequence). The DNA for the CDR3 is TGTGCCAGCAGCCCGACAGGATTTGTAGCTAATGAAAAACTGTTTTTT. Translation gives CASSPTGFVANEKLFF. The whole variable domain, filled in from reference TRBV27 and TRBJ1-4, reads EAQVTQNPRYLITVTGKKLTVTCSQNMNHEYMSWYRQDPGLGLRQIYYSMNVEVTDKGDVPEGYKVSRKEKRNFPLILESPSPNQTSLYFCASSPTGFVANEKLFFGSGTQLSVL.